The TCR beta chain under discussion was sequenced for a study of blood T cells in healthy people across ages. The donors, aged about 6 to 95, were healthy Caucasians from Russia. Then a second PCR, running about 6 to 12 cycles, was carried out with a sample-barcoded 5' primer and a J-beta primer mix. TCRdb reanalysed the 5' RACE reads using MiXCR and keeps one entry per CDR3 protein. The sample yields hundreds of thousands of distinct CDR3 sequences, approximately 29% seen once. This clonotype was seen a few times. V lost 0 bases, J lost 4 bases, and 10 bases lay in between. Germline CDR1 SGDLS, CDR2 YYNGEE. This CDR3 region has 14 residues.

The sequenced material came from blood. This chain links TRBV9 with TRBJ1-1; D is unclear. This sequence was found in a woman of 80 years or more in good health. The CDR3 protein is CASSVDLGSTEAFF. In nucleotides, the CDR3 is TGTGCCAGCAGCGTAGACCTAGGGAGCACTGAAGCTTTCTTT.